Detailed here is one T cell receptor beta chain. Per the original data handling: Amplification from reference gene primers served as the basis for estimated nucleated cell counts. Sequencing used immunoSEQ multiplex PCR; TCRdb keeps in-frame clones, though not all of them. For V, J and clone size, that table is used; D and trimming come from the DNA. The sample lists some 290,000 clones, roughly 87% occurring once. This sample was included in a study of blood T cell repertoires in COVID-19. Across the whole study: Spain, Italy and the United States supplied samples that represented acute and convalescent COVID-19. From T cells, B-cell-depleted T cells, or PBMCs came the material, which was cDNA or gDNA.

The V segment lost 4 bases and the J segment 5 bases; nucleotides outside the gene matches: 13. The CDR3 sequence is 17 residues long. Looked up from germline, CDR1 is SGHRS and CDR2 is YFSETQ. This chain uses TRBV5-1 with TRBJ1-1; 11 bases match TRBD1. The clonotype comes from a woman aged 45-65 years who had recovered from COVID-19. Sequenced: peripheral blood. CDR3 sequence reads: CASSPQDRGRFFTEAFF. The DNA for the CDR3 is TGCGCCAGCAGCCCCCAGGACAGGGGGCGTTTCTTTACTGAAGCTTTCTTT.